This T cell receptor beta chain came from a study of T cell changes during pregnancy in multiple sclerosis. The table came from immunoSEQ multiplex PCR; TCRdb's copy has only in-frame clones and leaves some out. The table lists 70,000 to 100,000 clones, over 80% of them singletons. Germline CDR1 SGHTA, CDR2 FQGNSA. The ends lost 1 base at V and 0 bases at J; junction bases unmatched: 7. There are 18 residues in the CDR3. The TCR was taken from a female donor with multiple sclerosis, enrolled in a pregnancy study. The genes are TRBV7-2 and TRBJ2-1, with 9 bases matching TRBD2. This material consisted of peripheral blood, taken in the first trimester of pregnancy. CDR3 sequence: CASSLVGSGGLSYNEQFF. Here the CDR3 DNA reads TGTGCCAGCAGCTTAGTAGGTAGCGGGGGACTCTCCTACAATGAGCAGTTCTTC.